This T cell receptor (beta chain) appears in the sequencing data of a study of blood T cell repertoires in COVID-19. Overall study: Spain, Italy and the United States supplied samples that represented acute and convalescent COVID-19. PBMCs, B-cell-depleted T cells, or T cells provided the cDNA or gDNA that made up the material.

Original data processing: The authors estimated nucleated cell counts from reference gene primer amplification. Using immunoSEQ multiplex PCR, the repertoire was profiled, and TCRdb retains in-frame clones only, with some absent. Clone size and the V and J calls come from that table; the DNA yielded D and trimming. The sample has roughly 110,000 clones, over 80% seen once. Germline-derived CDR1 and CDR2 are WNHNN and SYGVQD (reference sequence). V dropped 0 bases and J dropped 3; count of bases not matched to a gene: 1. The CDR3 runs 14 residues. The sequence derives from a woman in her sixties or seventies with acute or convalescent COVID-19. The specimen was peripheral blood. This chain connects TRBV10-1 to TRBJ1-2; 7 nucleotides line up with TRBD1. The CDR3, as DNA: TGCGCCAGCAGTGAGTCGGGACAGCACTATGGCTACACCTTC. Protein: CASSESGQHYGYTF.